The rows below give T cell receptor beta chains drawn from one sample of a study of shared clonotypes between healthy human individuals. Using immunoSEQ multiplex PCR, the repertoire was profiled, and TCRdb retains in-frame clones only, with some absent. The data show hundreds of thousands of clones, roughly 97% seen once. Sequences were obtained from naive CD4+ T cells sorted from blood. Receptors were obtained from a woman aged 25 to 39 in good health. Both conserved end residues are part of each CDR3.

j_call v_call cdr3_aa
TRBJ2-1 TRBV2 CASSEAFPGLAADYNEQFF
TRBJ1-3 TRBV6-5 CASSAQGRVGNTIYF
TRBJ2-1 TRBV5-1 CASSPSGSLDEQFF
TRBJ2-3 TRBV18 CASSPNTDTQYF
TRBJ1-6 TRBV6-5 CASRRDREGSPLHF
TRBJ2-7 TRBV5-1 CASSLEKEQYF
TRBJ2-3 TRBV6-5 CASSLALETDTQYF
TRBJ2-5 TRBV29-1 CSVDSQSETQYF
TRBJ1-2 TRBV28 CASSPGTGAGYTF
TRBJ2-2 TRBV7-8 CASNLNRGPTGELFF
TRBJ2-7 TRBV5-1 CASSLGPPSGNSLVYEQYF
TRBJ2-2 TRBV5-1 CASSLGTGALNTGELFF
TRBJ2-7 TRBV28 CASRNTGKKSHEQYF
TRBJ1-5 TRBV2 CASSGLNQPQHF
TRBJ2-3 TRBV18 CASSPGVADSNTQYF
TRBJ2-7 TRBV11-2 CASSLFEGNEQYF
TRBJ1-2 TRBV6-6 CASSHRDRGLNYGYTF
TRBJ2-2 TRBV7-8 CASSLGRDRANTGELFF
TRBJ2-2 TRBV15 CASRGQLNTGELFF
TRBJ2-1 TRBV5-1 CASSLDGDPSYNEQFF
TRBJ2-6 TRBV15 CATSLDRPSGANVLTF
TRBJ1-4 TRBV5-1 CASSNPTGTNEKLFF
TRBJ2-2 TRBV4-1 CASSQPWTSGDTGELFF
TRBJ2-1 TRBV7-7 CASSLGSGRAMNEQFF
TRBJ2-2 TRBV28 CASSLLRDGELFF
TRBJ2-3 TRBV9 CASSVGLAGFTSTDTQYF
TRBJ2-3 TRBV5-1 CASSLVQGSRTDTQYF
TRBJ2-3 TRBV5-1 CASSLVGGLAGVGTDTQYF
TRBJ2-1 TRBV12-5 CASGPGQGDRNEQFF
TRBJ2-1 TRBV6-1 CASSEGTSGNNEQFF
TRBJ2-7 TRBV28 CASSPGQAPYEQYF
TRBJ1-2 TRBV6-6 CATRQGEGNYGYTF
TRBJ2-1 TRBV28 CASSQGLAVYNEQFF
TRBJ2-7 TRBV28 CASSQPSGLSYEQYF
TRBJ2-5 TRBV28 CASSLYGGQETQYF
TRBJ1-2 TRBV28 CASSLSAFELGYTF
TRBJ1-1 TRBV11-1 CASSLASPSGTEAFF
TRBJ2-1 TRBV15 CATSRDRGSYNEQFF
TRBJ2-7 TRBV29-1 CSASISSYEQYF
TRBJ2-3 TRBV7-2 CASSLGVSGRDTQYF
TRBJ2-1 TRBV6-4 CASSDSRLAGVHEQFF
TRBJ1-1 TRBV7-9 CASSLGDRANTEAFF
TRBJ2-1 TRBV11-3 CASSLGGRHEQFF
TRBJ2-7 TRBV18 CASSSRDRGGEQYF
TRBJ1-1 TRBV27 CASSPHGGGTEAFF
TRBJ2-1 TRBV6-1 CASSGSWGAKNEQFF
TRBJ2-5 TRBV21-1 CASRSIQGDGETQYF
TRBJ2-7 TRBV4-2 CASSQGPGLLSYEQYF
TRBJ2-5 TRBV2 CASRMSLGETQYF
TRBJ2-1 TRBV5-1 CATRGLAGGQNNEQFF